The 18 T cell receptor beta chains below were found in one sample sequenced in a study of T cell repertoires in cytomegalovirus infection. Their specific antigens are unknown. MiXCR, run by TCRdb on the reads, gives a single entry per CDR3 protein. The profile shows over 45,000 distinct CDR3 sequences, about 20% of them singletons. The sequencing used CD8+ T cells from cultured PBMCs, collected from culture after CMV antigen stimulation. The receptors stem from a human donor in good health (CMV status not recorded). Some clones in this sample may be carry-over from other donors' samples.

The chain links TRBV7-6 to TRBJ2-2; 7 bases match TRBD1. The CDR3 runs 13 residues. Germline V gene data show CDR1 as SGHVS and CDR2 as FNYEAQ. The junction had 4 bases not matched to a gene; V was cut back by 5 bases and J by 7 bases. As DNA, the CDR3 is TGTGCCAGCAGCCCAGGGGGTGACGGGGAGCTGTTTTTT. As protein: CASSPGGDGELFF.

This chain links TRBV9 with TRBJ2-5; D not certain. The CDR3 covers 13 residues. V was shortened by 0 bases and J by 3 bases, with 6 bases between the two germline ends. CDR1 is SGDLS, CDR2 YYNGEE, per germline. DNA for the CDR3: TGTGCCAGCAGCGTAGCGGGCAAAGAGACCCAGTACTTC. Protein sequence: CASSVAGKETQYF.

This clonotype was seen at least ten times. This chain uses TRBV5-4 with TRBJ2-5; D call uncertain. This CDR3 is 11 amino acids long. V was shortened by 1 base and J by 4 bases, with 2 bases between the two germline ends. Germline-derived CDR1 and CDR2 are SGHNT and YYREEE (reference sequence). CDR3 protein: CASSLLETQYF. The DNA for the CDR3 is TGTGCCAGCAGCTTGTTAGAGACCCAGTACTTC.

The chain couples TRBV30 to TRBJ2-1, with D possibly matching TRBD2 (5 bases). CDR1 and CDR2 (germline): GTSNPN, SVGIG (reference sequence). V was clipped by 3 bases and J by 15 bases, with 15 bases between them. The CDR3 sequence is 11 residues long. CDR3 region: CAWREDPRTFF. CDR3 coding DNA: TGTGCCTGGAGGGAGGACCCCCGCACGTTCTTC.

The chain carries TRBV11-1 and TRBJ2-7, with TRBD1 matching 10 bases. Per germline, CDR1 SGHAT and CDR2 FQDESV (reference sequence). J lost 4 bases, V lost 4 bases, and 13 bases had no gene match. The CDR3 consists of 17 residues. Here the CDR3 DNA reads TGTGCCAGCAGCTCGACCGGACAGGGGGAAGCCTCGTACGAGCAGTACTTC. This translates into CASSSTGQGEASYEQYF.

This rearrangement joins TRBV27 to TRBJ2-1; D is possibly TRBD1 (5 bases). Trimming took off 4 bases at V and 9 bases at J, with 19 bases between the two ends. Per germline, CDR1 MNHEY and CDR2 SMNVEV (reference sequence). The CDR3 runs 15 residues. The chain's CDR3 is CASSSTGYVGFEQFF. In DNA form, the CDR3 reads TGTGCCAGCAGTTCAACAGGTTACGTTGGCTTTGAGCAGTTCTTC.

The chain links TRBV7-2 to TRBJ2-1; 10 bases fit TRBD2. The CDR3 sequence is 15 residues long. Germline CDR1 and CDR2: SGHTA and FQGNSA. V shed 1 base, J shed 8 bases, and the junction held 5 bases outside the gene matches. The CDR3 reads CASSLETSGRHEQFF. The CDR3 DNA follows: TGTGCCAGCAGCTTAGAGACTAGCGGGCGGCATGAGCAGTTCTTC. The full variable domain, completed using reference TRBV7-2 and TRBJ2-1, is GAGVSQSPSNKVTEKGKDVELRCDPISGHTALYWYRQSLGQGLEFLIYFQGNSAPDKSGLPSDRFSAERTGGSVSTLTIQRTQQEDSAVYLCASSLETSGRHEQFFGPGTRLTVL.

The chain joins TRBV7-2 to TRBJ2-5; D possibly corresponds to TRBD2 (5 bases). CDR3 size: 15 residues. In germline, CDR1 is SGHTA, CDR2 FQGNSA. Trimming cost V 5 bases and J 5 bases, with 18 bases left between them. CDR3 protein: CASSNSVSGGETQYF. The CDR3 DNA sequence: TGTGCCAGCAGCAACAGTGTGAGTGGCGGGGAGACCCAGTACTTC.

The chain carries TRBV10-3 and TRBJ2-3, with 10 bases fitting TRBD1. The CDR3 is made up of 15 amino acids. V shed 9 bases, J shed 0 bases, and the junction held 6 bases outside the gene matches. The V gene's germline CDR1 is ENHRY and CDR2 SYGVKD. DNA of the CDR3: TGTGCCATACTTGACAGGGGGCCTAGCACAGATACGCAGTATTTT. Its translation: CAILDRGPSTDTQYF.

This chain joins TRBV14 and TRBJ2-7, with D tentatively TRBD1 (5 bases). The V gene's germline CDR1 is SGHDN and CDR2 FVKESK. The germline V and J ends were trimmed by 4 bases and 0 bases, with 16 bases remaining between them. The CDR3 sequence is 16 residues long. The CDR3 is CASSLLGEVRSYEQYF. In nucleotides, the CDR3 is TGTGCCAGCAGCCTTCTAGGGGAAGTTCGCTCCTACGAGCAGTACTTC.

This clonotype has more than one count but fewer than ten. The gene calls are TRBV7-9 and TRBJ1-2, with D unresolved. Germline V lookup: CDR1 SEHNR, CDR2 FQNEAQ (reference sequence). The V gene lost 5 bases and the J gene lost 2 bases, with 21 bases spanning the gap. This CDR3 has 17 amino acids. In DNA form, the CDR3 reads TGTGCCAGCAGCCCCCGCGACGACCTCAAGGTGAACTATGGCTACACCTTC. Its translation is CASSPRDDLKVNYGYTF.

This clonotype appeared many times. The gene calls are TRBV7-9 and TRBJ1-2; D perhaps matches TRBD1 (5 bases). Trimming took off 7 bases at V and 4 bases at J, with 16 bases between the two ends. The CDR3 is 14 residues long. Looked up from germline, CDR1 is SEHNR and CDR2 is FQNEAQ (reference sequence). In DNA form, the CDR3 reads TGTGCCAGCACCCCCAAGGGACTATTCTATGGCTACACCTTC. Encoded protein: CASTPKGLFYGYTF.

The J gene is TRBJ2-1, the V gene TRBV7-9; 9 positions agree with TRBD2. The ends lost 4 bases at V and 7 bases at J; junction bases unmatched: 14. Germline V gene lookup returns CDR1 SEHNR and CDR2 FQNEAQ (reference sequence). There are 17 residues in the CDR3. CDR3 protein: CASSSFTGAGGGNEQFF. The CDR3 bases are TGTGCCAGCAGCTCCTTCACGGGAGCGGGGGGCGGGAATGAGCAGTTCTTC.

The CDR3 loop is CASSLAGDLQETQYF. The CDR3 region has the DNA TGTGCCAGCAGCTTAGCAGGGGACTTACAAGAGACCCAGTACTTC. The rearrangement links TRBV7-9 to TRBJ2-5; D might be TRBD2 (6 bases). V dropped 0 bases and J dropped 2 bases, with 10 bases sitting between them. The CDR3 consists of 15 residues. CDR1 is SEHNR and CDR2 is FQNEAQ in the germline V gene (reference sequence). Filled out from reference TRBV7-9 and TRBJ2-5, the complete variable domain reads DTGVSQNPRHKITKRGQNVTFRCDPISEHNRLYWYRQTLGQGPEFLTYFQNEAQLEKSRLLSDRFSAERPKGSFSTLEIQRTEQGDSAMYLCASSLAGDLQETQYFGPGTRLLVL.

The V and J genes are TRBV4-2 and TRBJ2-3; D not certain. Germline V lookup: CDR1 LGHNA, CDR2 YNFKEQ. V lost 4 bases and J 10 bases, leaving 15 bases between the germline ends. This CDR3 is 13 amino acids long. The CDR3 protein is CASSPTRLEAQYF. In DNA, the CDR3 is TGTGCCAGCAGCCCTACTCGGCTAGAAGCGCAGTATTTT.

The chain has TRBV7-9 and TRBJ1-2; D is possibly TRBD1 (6 bases). The CDR3 is made up of 14 amino acids. Trimming took off 5 bases at V and 1 base at J, with 11 bases between the two ends. The germline CDR1 and CDR2 sequences are SEHNR and FQNEAQ (reference sequence). CDR3 sequence reads: CASSGRGLNYGYTF. CDR3 sequence (DNA): TGTGCCAGCAGCGGACGGGGGCTTAACTATGGCTACACCTTC.

Only a few counts were recorded for this clonotype. V and J are TRBV7-6 and TRBJ2-1, with D possibly TRBD1 on 6 matching bases. The CDR3 is 16 residues long. V lost 7 bases and J 2 bases, leaving 18 bases between the germline ends. Germline values: CDR1 SGHVS, CDR2 FNYEAQ. CDR3 nucleotides: TGTGCCAGCACCCTCTACCAGGGGACGGCCTACAATGAGCAGTTCTTC. Protein product: CASTLYQGTAYNEQFF.

This chain links TRBV19 with TRBJ1-1, with D hard to call. Per the germline V gene, CDR1 is LNHDA and CDR2 is SQIVND (reference sequence). V lost 0 bases to trimming and J lost 1 base, with 6 bases between them. The length of the CDR3 is 14 residues. The DNA for the CDR3 is TGTGCCAGTAGTATAGAGACGAGGAACACTGAAGCTTTCTTT. This codes for CASSIETRNTEAFF.